These 26 T cell receptor beta chains share one sample of origin, sequenced in a study of control samples from healthy donors and cancer patients. Here immunoSEQ multiplex PCR was the method, and the copy in TCRdb shows in-frame clones only, minus some. The sample shows around 90,000 clones, around four fifths of them seen only once. The sequencing input was blood. Every receptor here comes from a man aged 30 to 39 in good health.

The genes are TRBV5-1 and TRBJ1-4; TRBD1 is a possible D gene (5 bases). With 3 bases removed from V and 7 bases from J, the gap between germline ends came to 13 bases. Germline V gene sequence: CDR1 SGHRS, CDR2 YFSETQ. This CDR3 has 14 amino acids. This CDR3 is CASSSGIRPEKLFF. The CDR3 region has the DNA TGCGCCAGCAGCTCAGGGATCAGGCCTGAAAAACTGTTTTTT.

For the CDR3, the DNA is TGTGCCAGTAGTATAGCCCGGGACCCCGGGACACCCCTCCACTTT. Translated: CASSIARDPGTPLHF. J is TRBJ1-6 and V is TRBV19; TRBD1 might be the D (5 bases). The CDR3 runs 15 residues. Between the trimmed V and J ends, which lost 1 base and 11 bases, there was a span of 15 bases. Germline V lookup: CDR1 LNHDA, CDR2 SQIVND (reference sequence).

The chain uses TRBV5-1 and TRBJ2-5, with TRBD1 as a possible D gene (6 bases). Trimming took 4 bases from V and 2 from J, leaving 12 bases between them. The CDR3 length is 14 residues. CDR1 is SGHRS and CDR2 is YFSETQ in the germline V gene. In DNA form, the CDR3 reads TGCGCCAGCAGCCGGAATACAGGGCAAGAGACCCAGTACTTC. It translates to CASSRNTGQETQYF.

This rearrangement joins TRBV28 to TRBJ1-6; maybe TRBD1 (5 bases). This CDR3 has 15 amino acids. Trimming shortened V by 5 bases and J by 12 bases, and 20 bases separated the two germline ends. CDR1 MDHEN and CDR2 SYDVKM come from the germline V gene. The CDR3 sequence is CASSTGREGEGPLHF. The CDR3 nucleotides read TGTGCCAGCAGTACGGGACGGGAGGGTGAAGGACCCCTCCACTTT.

This clone was seen only a few times. This CDR3 reads CASSPEQAYEQYF. In nucleotides, the CDR3 is TGTGCCAGCTCACCAGAGCAAGCCTACGAGCAGTACTTC. This chain joins TRBV18 and TRBJ2-7; unclear D gene. The germline gives CDR1 KGHSH, CDR2 LQKENI. V was pared by 2 bases and J by 2 bases, with 7 bases between. This CDR3 region has 13 residues.

The chain couples TRBV29-1 to TRBJ1-1; no clear D gene. The CDR3 spans 13 residues. Per germline, CDR1 SQVTM and CDR2 ANQGSEA. The germline V and J ends were trimmed by 4 bases and 1 base, with 10 bases remaining between them. DNA of the CDR3: TGCAGCGTTGTCATGCAGCCGAACACTGAAGCTTTCTTT. This sequence encodes CSVVMQPNTEAFF.

The V call is TRBV5-1, the J call TRBJ1-2; tentatively, D is TRBD1 (5 bases). V lost 0 bases, J lost 1 base, and 10 bases lay in between. From germline, CDR1 is SGHRS and CDR2 YFSETQ. The CDR3 is 15 amino acids. The CDR3 loop reads CASSLGGPGNYGYTF. In DNA, the CDR3 is TGCGCCAGCAGCTTGGGGGGCCCGGGTAACTATGGCTACACCTTC. The full variable domain, in which reference TRBV5-1 and TRBJ1-2 provide the parts outside the CDR3, is KAGVTQTPRYLIKTRGQQVTLSCSPISGHRSVSWYQQTPGQGLQFLFEYFSETQRNKGNFPGRFSGRQFSNSRSEMNVSTLELGDSALYLCASSLGGPGNYGYTFGSGTRLTVV.

The chain joins TRBV5-1 to TRBJ2-2, with D unclear. CDR1 is SGHRS, CDR2 YFSETQ, per germline. The CDR3 has 15 amino acids. V shed 4 bases and J shed 2 bases, with 12 bases lying between them. The CDR3 nucleotides are TGCGCCAGCAGCCCTTCCCGACCCAACACCGGGGAGCTGTTTTTT. Translated, it gives CASSPSRPNTGELFF.

J is TRBJ1-1 and V is TRBV7-9; the D is unclear. V dropped 5 bases and J dropped 4 bases, with 11 bases sitting between them. The germline CDR1 and CDR2 sequences are SEHNR and FQNEAQ (reference sequence). The CDR3 runs 13 residues. This CDR3 is CASSTGRATEAFF. For the CDR3, the DNA is TGTGCCAGCAGCACGGGTCGGGCCACTGAAGCTTTCTTT.

The chain combines TRBV7-9 with TRBJ1-5; no clear D gene. Trimming pared 5 bases from V and 5 bases from J, leaving 13 bases between. CDR1 and CDR2 (germline): SEHNR, FQNEAQ (reference sequence). The CDR3 is 14 residues long. The CDR3 protein is CASSPDIRDQPQHF. The CDR3 coding sequence is TGTGCCAGCAGCCCCGACATAAGAGATCAGCCCCAGCATTTT.

About this clone itself: This specimen includes other DNA sequences encoding the same CDR3. The rearrangement uses TRBV5-1 and TRBJ2-3; a possible D gene is TRBD1 (6 bases). CDR3 length equals 14 residues. With 1 base removed from V and 4 bases from J, the gap between germline ends came to 10 bases. Germline values: CDR1 SGHRS, CDR2 YFSETQ. The CDR3 sequence is CASSLIRGSDTQYF. CDR3 DNA sequence: TGCGCCAGCAGCTTGATCAGGGGATCAGATACGCAGTATTTT.

This clone appeared many times. The DNA of the CDR3 is TGCAGCGTTGAAAGTGGTCACGGCGAGACCCAGTACTTC. Encoded protein: CSVESGHGETQYF. The V gene is TRBV29-1, the J gene TRBJ2-5; D is uncertain. The length of the CDR3 is 13 residues. Germline CDR1 reads SQVTM; CDR2 reads ANQGSEA. V lost 2 bases to trimming and J lost 5 bases, with 12 bases between them.

The table lists this clone with a few counts. This sequence joins TRBV19 and TRBJ1-1; 10 nucleotides match TRBD1. CDR1 LNHDA and CDR2 SQIVND come from the germline V gene (reference sequence). This CDR3 has 15 amino acids. After removal of 5 bases from V and 2 bases from J, the junction contained 5 bases not matched to a gene. This CDR3 is CASSRGTGANTEAFF. In nucleotides, the CDR3 is TGTGCCAGTAGTCGGGGGACAGGGGCTAACACTGAAGCTTTCTTT.

This chain links TRBV5-4 with TRBJ2-3; tentative D call: TRBD2 (6 bases). V lost 1 base and J 5 bases, leaving 11 bases between the germline ends. This CDR3 is built from 14 residues. CDR1 is SGHNT, CDR2 YYREEE, per germline (reference sequence). CDR3 residues: CASSLRWGEDTQYF. The DNA of the CDR3 is TGTGCCAGCAGCTTGCGCTGGGGGGAAGATACGCAGTATTTT.

The genes are TRBV5-1 and TRBJ2-2; possible D gene TRBD1, 6 bases. The V end was cut by 4 bases, the J end by 1 base, with 11 bases between. This CDR3 spans 15 amino acids. Per the germline V gene, CDR1 is SGHRS and CDR2 is YFSETQ. CDR3 residues: CASSPGHMNTGELFF. CDR3 DNA sequence: TGCGCCAGCAGCCCGGGACACATGAACACCGGGGAGCTGTTTTTT.

This chain uses TRBV27 with TRBJ2-1; TRBD1 matches at 7 bases. The V segment lost 5 bases and the J segment 8 bases; nucleotides outside the gene matches: 15. The CDR3 is 16 residues long. From germline, CDR1 is MNHEY and CDR2 SMNVEV (reference sequence). The CDR3 nucleotides are TGTGCCAGCAGTCCGTCCCCGGGACAGTTATTGGATGAGCAGTTCTTC. It translates to CASSPSPGQLLDEQFF.

V is TRBV6-1 and J is TRBJ2-6; D possibly corresponds to TRBD1 (6 bases). The CDR3 has 16 amino acids. The V and J ends lost 4 bases and 4 bases respectively, with 14 bases between them. Per the germline V gene, CDR1 is MNHNS and CDR2 is SASEGT. CDR3 nucleotides: TGTGCCAGCAGTGCACTGATCAGGGGAGGGGCCAACGTCCTGACTTTC. Translated: CASSALIRGGANVLTF.

V usage is TRBV6-5 and J usage is TRBJ1-5, with 7 bases identical to TRBD1. Germline CDR1 reads MNHEY; CDR2 reads SVGAGI. The CDR3 contains 14 residues. The V gene end was trimmed by 6 bases and the J gene end by 2 bases; junction bases not matched to a gene: 4. DNA of the CDR3: TGTGCCAGCAGCCGACAGGGAGGCAATCAGCCCCAGCATTTT. This translates into CASSRQGGNQPQHF.

The chain couples TRBV29-1 to TRBJ1-1; 8 bases line up with TRBD1. CDR1 and CDR2 (germline): SQVTM, ANQGSEA. The length of the CDR3 is 16 residues. V was pared by 6 bases and J by 4 bases, with 16 bases of the junction left unmatched. CDR3 in amino acids: CSVGPRDRPAGTEAFF. In DNA form, the CDR3 reads TGCAGCGTCGGACCTAGGGACAGGCCCGCAGGCACTGAAGCTTTCTTT.

The gene calls are TRBV28 and TRBJ2-7; D remains ambiguous. V was clipped by 8 bases and J by 3 bases, with 8 bases between them. Germline CDR1 is MDHEN and CDR2 is SYDVKM. This CDR3 has 11 amino acids. CDR3 residues: CASRNNYEQYF. CDR3 DNA: TGTGCCAGCCGGAACAACTACGAGCAGTACTTC. Full variable domain (outside the CDR3, taken from reference TRBV28 and TRBJ2-7): DVKVTQSSRYLVKRTGEKVFLECVQDMDHENMFWYRQDPGLGLRLIYFSYDVKMKEKGDIPEGYSVSREKKERFSLILESASTNQTSMYLCASRNNYEQYFGPGTRLTVT.

This chain joins TRBV5-6 and TRBJ1-1, with a weak D call TRBD1 (5 bases). Trimming removed 6 bases from V and 5 bases from J, with 17 bases in between. In germline, CDR1 is SGHDT, CDR2 YYEEEE. The CDR3 runs to 14 residues. The CDR3 loop reads CASNIIDRETEAFF. In DNA, the CDR3 is TGTGCCAGCAACATTATAGACAGAGAGACTGAAGCTTTCTTT.

The chain couples TRBV7-9 to TRBJ2-7; 7 bases agree with TRBD1. V lost 1 base to trimming and J lost 6 bases; unmatched junction nucleotides: 6. The CDR3 is 14 amino acids. Germline V CDR1 and CDR2: SEHNR, FQNEAQ (reference sequence). The CDR3 sequence: CASSLEARGSEQYF. In DNA form, the CDR3 reads TGTGCCAGCAGCTTAGAGGCCAGGGGGTCCGAGCAGTACTTC.

This sequence joins TRBV5-6 and TRBJ2-7; D unclear. The ends were cut back, 2 bases at V and 2 bases at J, with 2 bases in the middle. Germline V lookup: CDR1 SGHDT, CDR2 YYEEEE. The CDR3 consists of 11 residues. CDR3 sequence reads: CASSFAYEQYF. The CDR3, as DNA: TGTGCCAGCAGCTTCGCCTACGAGCAGTACTTC. Based on the CDR3 plus reference TRBV5-6 and TRBJ2-7, the full variable domain is DAGVTQSPTHLIKTRGQQVTLRCSPKSGHDTVSWYQQALGQGPQFIFQYYEEEERQRGNFPDRFSGHQFPNYSSELNVNALLLGDSALYLCASSFAYEQYFGPGTRLTVT.

The chain carries TRBV28 and TRBJ1-5; 10 bases map to TRBD1. The CDR3 totals 15 residues. Germline V CDR1 and CDR2: MDHEN, SYDVKM. Losses at the gene ends were 6 bases for V and 1 base for J; bases not matched to a gene: 3. CDR3 loop: CASRRQGASNQPQHF. CDR3 coding DNA: TGTGCCAGCAGAAGACAGGGGGCGAGCAATCAGCCCCAGCATTTT.

The chain couples TRBV3-1 (or the pseudogene TRBV3-2) to TRBJ2-7, with D unclear. V shed 0 bases and J shed 2 bases, with 11 bases lying between them. The V gene's germline CDR1 is LGHDT and CDR2 YNNKEL (reference sequence). The CDR3 sequence is 15 residues long. The CDR3 protein is CASSQEGGVPYEQYF. As DNA, the CDR3 is TGTGCCAGCAGCCAAGAGGGTGGGGTCCCCTACGAGCAGTACTTC.

V and J are TRBV5-1 and TRBJ2-1; no reliable D call. Per the germline V gene, CDR1 is SGHRS and CDR2 is YFSETQ. The V end lost 0 bases, the J end lost 6 bases, and 13 bases lay between the germline ends. The CDR3 is 15 amino acids. The CDR3 sequence is CASSLGLAPANEQFF. The CDR3 region has the DNA TGCGCCAGCAGCTTGGGATTAGCTCCGGCCAATGAGCAGTTCTTC.